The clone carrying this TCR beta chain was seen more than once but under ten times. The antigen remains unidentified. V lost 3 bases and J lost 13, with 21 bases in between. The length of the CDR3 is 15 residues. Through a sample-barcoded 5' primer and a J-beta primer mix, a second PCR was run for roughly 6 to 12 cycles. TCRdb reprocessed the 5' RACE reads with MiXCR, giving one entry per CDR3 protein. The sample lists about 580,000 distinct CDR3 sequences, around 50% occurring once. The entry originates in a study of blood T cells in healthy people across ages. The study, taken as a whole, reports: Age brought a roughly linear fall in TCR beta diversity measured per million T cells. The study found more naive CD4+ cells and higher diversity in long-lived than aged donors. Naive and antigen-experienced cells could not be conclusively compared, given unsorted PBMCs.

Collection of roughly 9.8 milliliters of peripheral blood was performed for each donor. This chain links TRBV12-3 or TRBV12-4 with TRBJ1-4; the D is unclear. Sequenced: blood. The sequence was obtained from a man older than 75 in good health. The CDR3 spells CASSFFPGAGEGLFF. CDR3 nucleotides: TGTGCCAGCAGTTTTTTCCCGGGCGCTGGAGAAGGACTGTTTTTT.